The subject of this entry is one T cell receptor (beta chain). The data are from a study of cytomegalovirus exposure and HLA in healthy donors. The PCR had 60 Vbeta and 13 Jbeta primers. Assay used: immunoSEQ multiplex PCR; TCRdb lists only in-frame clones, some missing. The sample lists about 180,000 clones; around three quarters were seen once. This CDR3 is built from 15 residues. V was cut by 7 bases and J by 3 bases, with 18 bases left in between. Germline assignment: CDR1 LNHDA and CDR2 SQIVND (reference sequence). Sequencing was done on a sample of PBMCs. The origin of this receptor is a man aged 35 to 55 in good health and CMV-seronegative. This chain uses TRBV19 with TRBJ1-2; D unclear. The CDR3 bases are TGTGCCAGTACCACCCCCGGCGGGGTTCACTATGGCTACACCTTC. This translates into CASTTPGGVHYGYTF. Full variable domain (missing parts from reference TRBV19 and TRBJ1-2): DGGITQSPKYLFRKEGQNVTLSCEQNLNHDAMYWYRQDPGQGLRLIYYSQIVNDFQKGDIAEGYSVSREKKESFPLTVTSAQKNPTAFYLCASTTPGGVHYGYTFGSGTRLTVV.